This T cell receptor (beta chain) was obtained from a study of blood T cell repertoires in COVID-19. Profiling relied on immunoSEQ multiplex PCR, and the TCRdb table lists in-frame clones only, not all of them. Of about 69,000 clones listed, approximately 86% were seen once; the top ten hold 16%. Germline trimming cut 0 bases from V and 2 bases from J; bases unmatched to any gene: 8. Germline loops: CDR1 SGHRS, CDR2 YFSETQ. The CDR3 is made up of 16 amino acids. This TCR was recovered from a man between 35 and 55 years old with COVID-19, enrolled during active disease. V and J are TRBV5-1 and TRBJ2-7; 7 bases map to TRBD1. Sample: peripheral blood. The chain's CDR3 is CASSLGRDRITYEQYF. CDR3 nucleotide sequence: TGCGCCAGCAGCTTGGGACGGGACAGAATTACCTACGAGCAGTACTTC.